The sequence of this T cell receptor (beta chain) was determined in a study of T cells in Graves' hyperthyroidism and ophthalmopathy. V lost 5 bases and J lost 0; bases outside the gene matches: 9. The CDR3 consists of 16 residues. Amplified regions were TCR beta CDR3 sequences from RNA transcripts. Researchers ran a first-round RT-PCR on the TCR CDR3 using the HTBI primer set. TCRdb analysed the multiplex PCR reads with MiXCR anew, one entry per CDR3 protein. The sample consists of about 280,000 distinct CDR3 sequences, less than 30% of them appearing once. Hyperthyroidism was newly diagnosed in patients aged 18 to 65 (duration under 2 months). Investigators excluded patients with uncontrolled infection, other autoimmune disease, pregnancy or lactation. This clonotype was counted at least ten times.

This sequence was found in a man aged 35 to 55 with Graves' hyperthyroidism that later progressed to Graves' ophthalmopathy. The sample comprised blood. This chain connects TRBV12-3 or TRBV12-4 to TRBJ1-1; 7 bases line up with TRBD1. The CDR3 protein is CASSPRTGHMNTEAFF. The CDR3 bases are TGTGCCAGCAGTCCGCGGACAGGCCACATGAACACTGAAGCTTTCTTT.